This passage covers 20 T cell receptor beta chains from one sample sequenced in a study of blood T cell repertoires in COVID-19. Generated by immunoSEQ multiplex PCR, the TCRdb table keeps only in-frame clones and is missing some. Of over 300,000 clones listed, roughly nine tenths are singletons. Input material: peripheral blood. Every receptor here comes from a man aged 35 to 55 with acute or convalescent COVID-19.

This clone has just one count. The genes are TRBV9 and TRBJ1-6; possibly TRBD1 for D (5 bases). Germline CDR1 and CDR2: SGDLS and YYNGEE. Trimming removed 4 bases from V and 7 bases from J, with 21 bases in between. The CDR3 sequence is 17 residues long. CDR3 sequence reads: CASSPDSTGPGNSPLHF. As DNA, the CDR3 is TGTGCCAGCAGCCCAGACAGTACGGGTCCCGGGAATTCACCCCTCCACTTT.

The gene calls are TRBV6-5 and TRBJ2-7; D remains unclear. V was clipped by 6 bases and J by 2 bases, with 11 bases between them. The CDR3 consists of 13 residues. Germline V lookup: CDR1 MNHEY, CDR2 SVGAGI. The CDR3 region has the DNA TGTGCCAGCAGACAGACCGCTACCTACGAGCAGTACTTC. Amino acid sequence: CASRQTATYEQYF.

The V and J genes are TRBV12-3 or TRBV12-4 and TRBJ1-2; D is unclear. The V end was cut by 3 bases, the J end by 8 bases, with 10 bases between. The CDR3 has 12 amino acids. DNA of the CDR3: TGTGCCAGCAGTTTCCTCTCAGAAGGCTACACCTTC. This translates into CASSFLSEGYTF.

V is TRBV11-2 and J is TRBJ2-7, with D possibly TRBD2 on 6 matching bases. CDR1 and CDR2 from the germline V gene are SGHAT and FQNNGV. The CDR3 runs 15 residues. V lost 3 bases, J lost 1 base, and 13 bases lay in between. The CDR3 sequence: CASSFTEGLSYEQYF. In nucleotides, the CDR3 is TGTGCCAGCAGCTTTACGGAGGGGCTTTCCTACGAGCAGTACTTC.

This clone was counted a single time. The V call is TRBV3-1 (or the pseudogene TRBV3-2), the J call TRBJ1-4, with 8 bases identical to TRBD1. Losses at the gene ends were 4 bases for V and 8 bases for J; bases not matched to a gene: 9. There are 15 residues in the CDR3. From germline, CDR1 is LGHDT and CDR2 YNNKEL (reference sequence). The DNA for the CDR3 is TGTGCCAGCAGCCTTTTTGCAGGGGGCCAAGAAAAACTGTTTTTT. It encodes CASSLFAGGQEKLFF.

The chain uses TRBV7-9 and TRBJ1-1; D not certain. CDR3 size: 15 residues. CDR1 and CDR2 from the germline V gene are SEHNR and FQNEAQ (reference sequence). The V and J ends lost 7 bases and 5 bases respectively, with 20 bases between them. The CDR3 coding sequence is TGTGCCAGCACACCCGGGGAGATAATGGGAACTGAAGCTTTCTTT. Translated, it gives CASTPGEIMGTEAFF.

The rearrangement uses TRBV7-6 and TRBJ2-1, with 10 bases aligning to TRBD1. Germline V gene sequence: CDR1 SGHVS, CDR2 FNYEAQ. The CDR3 is 15 amino acids. J gave up 9 bases and V 1 base, and 6 bases lay outside the gene matches. The CDR3 sequence is CASSLVAGQGSEQFF. The DNA for the CDR3 is TGTGCCAGCAGCTTAGTAGCGGGACAGGGGAGTGAGCAGTTCTTC.

The V and J genes are TRBV6-1 and TRBJ2-1, with 11 bases that match TRBD2. The CDR3 has 16 amino acids. V shed 4 bases and J 4 bases; nucleotides not matched to a gene: 6. CDR1 MNHNS and CDR2 SASEGT come from the germline V gene. The CDR3 region is CASSGSGRAPYNEQFF. CDR3 coding DNA: TGTGCCAGCAGTGGTAGCGGGAGGGCCCCGTACAATGAGCAGTTCTTC.

This rearrangement joins TRBV4-2 to TRBJ2-3; no reliable D call. The CDR3 length is 14 residues. Germline assignment: CDR1 LGHNA and CDR2 YNFKEQ. V gave up 0 bases and J gave up 3 bases, with 7 bases separating them. CDR3 nucleotide sequence: TGTGCCAGCAGCCAAGATCTCCTTACAGATACGCAGTATTTT. Protein: CASSQDLLTDTQYF.

This chain joins TRBV19 and TRBJ2-5; 7 positions agree with TRBD1. The CDR3 contains 13 residues. Germline V gives CDR1 LNHDA, CDR2 SQIVND (reference sequence). With 7 bases clipped from V and 4 bases from J, the junction kept 6 bases outside the gene matches. CDR3 nucleotides: TGTGCCAGTAAGGTGCAGGGGGTAGAGACCCAGTACTTC. It codes for CASKVQGVETQYF.

This chain joins TRBV5-1 and TRBJ2-7, with D possibly TRBD1 on 5 matching bases. Trimming removed 4 bases at V and 3 bases at J, with 14 bases between. CDR3 size: 14 residues. CDR1 and CDR2 from the germline V gene are SGHRS and YFSETQ. Here the CDR3 reads CASSHDSSGYEQYF. As DNA, the CDR3 is TGCGCCAGCAGCCACGACAGCTCTGGCTACGAGCAGTACTTC.

The chain links TRBV6-5 to TRBJ1-2; D is ambiguous. Germline CDR1 and CDR2: MNHEY and SVGAGI. Trimming stripped 0 bases from V and 4 bases from J, with 6 bases between. The CDR3 runs to 13 residues. CDR3 protein: CASSYSVGYGYTF. The CDR3 nucleotides read TGTGCCAGCAGTTACTCCGTCGGCTATGGCTACACCTTC.

V and J are TRBV29-1 and TRBJ2-1; 7 positions agree with TRBD2. V trimming: 4 bases; J trimming: 11 bases; junction bases outside the gene matches: 17. Looked up from germline, CDR1 is SQVTM and CDR2 is ANQGSEA. There are 15 residues in the CDR3. CDR3 in DNA: TGCAGCGTTGGGGGCGCGGGCGGGGGTCGTCTGCAGCAGTTCTTC. Its protein is CSVGGAGGGRLQQFF.

This clone was picked up one time. The gene calls are TRBV11-3 and TRBJ2-7, with 8 bases aligning to TRBD1. The CDR3 runs to 16 residues. The V gene end was trimmed by 2 bases and the J gene end by 3 bases; junction bases not matched to a gene: 9. Germline V gene data show CDR1 as SGHNT and CDR2 as YENEEA. The DNA for the CDR3 is TGTGCCAGCAGCTTACGCGATCGGACAGGGATCTACGAGCAGTACTTC. It yields the protein CASSLRDRTGIYEQYF.

V and J are TRBV6-5 and TRBJ1-1, with no clear D. CDR3 length: 11 residues. The germline gives CDR1 MNHEY, CDR2 SVGAGI. Trimming stripped 8 bases from V and 8 bases from J, with 12 bases between. CDR3 loop: CASGQELEAFF. In nucleotides, the CDR3 is TGTGCCAGCGGGCAGGAACTCGAAGCTTTCTTT.

The V call is TRBV10-3, the J call TRBJ2-2; TRBD1 might be the D (6 bases). Per germline, CDR1 ENHRY and CDR2 SYGVKD. Trimming took off 5 bases at V and 7 bases at J, with 23 bases between the two ends. CDR3 size: 17 residues. The CDR3: CAISYQGPLPLGGELFF. CDR3 sequence (DNA): TGTGCCATCAGTTATCAGGGGCCGCTTCCCCTGGGCGGGGAGCTGTTTTTT.

The chain recombines TRBV6-5 with TRBJ2-7, with 9 bases that match TRBD1. The CDR3 has 14 amino acids. The germline V gene has CDR1 MNHEY and CDR2 SVGAGI. V trimming: 5 bases; J trimming: 0 bases; junction bases outside the gene matches: 2. CDR3 in amino acids: CASSTDRGSYEQYF. The CDR3 DNA is TGTGCCAGCAGTACGGACAGGGGCTCCTACGAGCAGTACTTC.

The chain is built from TRBV9 and TRBJ2-7, with D uncertain. V lost 0 bases, J lost 1 base, and 11 bases lay in between. Germline V CDR1 and CDR2: SGDLS, YYNGEE. This CDR3 spans 15 amino acids. The CDR3 protein is CASSVGAALSYEQYF. CDR3 bases: TGTGCCAGCAGCGTAGGGGCCGCTCTATCCTACGAGCAGTACTTC.

The chain links TRBV28 to TRBJ1-5; 9 bases are a match to TRBD1. Unmatched junction bases numbered 1, after V lost 3 bases and J lost 1 base. CDR3 size: 15 residues. Looked up from germline, CDR1 is MDHEN and CDR2 is SYDVKM. CDR3 coding DNA: TGTGCCAGCAGTTTGGGACAGGGCAGCAATCAGCCCCAGCATTTT. The encoded protein is CASSLGQGSNQPQHF.

This chain joins TRBV15 and TRBJ1-2; perhaps TRBD1 as D (5 bases). The V gene lost 1 base and the J gene lost 7 bases, with 7 bases spanning the gap. This CDR3 has 12 amino acids. CDR1 is LNHNV and CDR2 is YYDKDF in the germline V gene (reference sequence). CDR3 bases: TGTGCCACCAGCAGAGTCCAGGGTGGCTACACCTTC. Amino acid sequence: CATSRVQGGYTF.